The entry that follows covers one T cell receptor beta chain sequence. The assay was immunoSEQ multiplex PCR, and TCRdb's table has in-frame clones only and misses some. The table shows around 110,000 clones, with around 84% occurring only once. Participant ages covered about 18 to 90 years across about 22 US areas. These data are taken from a study of blood T cell repertoires in COVID-19. Study overall: Researchers got acute and convalescent COVID-19 samples from the United States, Italy and Spain.

The CDR3 consists of 12 residues. The V end lost 6 bases, the J end lost 13 bases, and 15 bases lay between the germline ends. Germline lookup yields CDR1 KGHSH and CDR2 LQKENI. The sequencing sample was made of PBMCs or T cells enriched from blood (not recorded which). The V and J genes are TRBV18 and TRBJ2-2, with D perhaps TRBD1 (5 bases). The source of this sequence is a woman aged 25 to 39 who had recovered from COVID-19. CDR3 in DNA: TGTGCCAGCTCGCTTGGACAAGGTGGGCTGTTTTTT. Encoded protein: CASSLGQGGLFF.